This paragraph reports one T cell receptor beta chain. Its antigen is not known. It is likely a read error, because the conserved phenylalanine at the end of the CDR3 is missing. The CDR3 contains 14 residues. CDR1 is SNHLY and CDR2 is FYNNEI in the germline V gene. TCR beta CDR3 sequences were amplified from RNA transcripts. During a first-round RT-PCR of the TCR CDR3, the HTBI primer set was used. One entry per CDR3 protein, called by TCRdb with MiXCR from the multiplex PCR reads. Of over 45,000 distinct CDR3 sequences listed, roughly 50% are singletons. This record comes from a study of T cells in Graves' hyperthyroidism and ophthalmopathy. Study findings and constraints: It was a median around 6 months before onset that the model predicted ophthalmopathy.

Source material for PBMCs was about 10 ml fresh peripheral blood. The sequenced material came from blood. The clonotype comes from a woman in her fifties or sixties with Graves' ophthalmopathy. The chain links TRBV2 to TRBJ1-1; D possibly corresponds to TRBD1 (5 bases). The CDR3 DNA follows: TGTGCCAGCAGCGAAGACAGCCTGAACACTGGAGCTTTCCTT. It specifies CASSEDSLNTGAFL.